This TCR beta chain is drawn from a study of regulatory T cells in long-lasting Graves disease. Arm-PCR of CDR3 regions and iRepertoire HTBI primers were used to build TCR beta libraries. TCRdb passed the multiplex PCR reads through MiXCR, listing each CDR3 protein once. The sample includes roughly 450,000 distinct CDR3 sequences, about 25% of them seen just once. This clonotype showed up many times. Sample time point: persistent/refractory GD, antithyroid drugs over 5 years with positive TRAb. Extracted PBMC RNA gave rise to the TCR library. The CDR3 sequence is 17 residues long. Trimming took off 1 base at V and 6 bases at J, with 19 bases between the two ends.

The chain recombines TRBV12-3 or TRBV12-4 with TRBJ1-5, with D possibly TRBD1 on 5 matching bases. The clonotype was recovered from a female donor with Graves disease. The input for sequencing was peripheral blood mononuclear cells (PBMCs), taken when the disease was refractory, from a patient treated with antithyroid drugs. The CDR3 DNA follows: TGTGCCAGCAGTTTAGACTTGTCGGGGCTAGGAGGTCAGCCCCAGCATTTT. Protein product: CASSLDLSGLGGQPQHF.